The clone carrying this TCR beta chain was counted a few times. These data are taken from a study of blood T cell repertoires in COVID-19. The method was immunoSEQ multiplex PCR; TCRdb's version includes in-frame clones alone and lacks a portion of them. This table has about 49,000 clones, 80% to 90% appearing once. The CDR3 runs to 13 residues. Between the trimmed V and J ends, which lost 4 bases and 7 bases, there was a span of 8 bases. From germline, CDR1 is LGHDT and CDR2 YNNKEL (reference sequence). The specimen was peripheral blood. The chain employs TRBV3-1 (or the pseudogene TRBV3-2) and TRBJ1-6; the D is unclear. This TCR was sampled from a woman older than 75 with COVID-19, enrolled during active disease. The CDR3 DNA reads as TGTGCCAGCAGCCCAGCGAGGAATTCACCCCTCCACTTT. Its protein product is CASSPARNSPLHF.